Listed below are T cell receptor beta chains from one sample, sequenced in a study of technical replicates of blood from several donors. Generated by immunoSEQ multiplex PCR, the TCRdb table keeps only in-frame clones and is missing some. Of about 70,000 clones in the sample, over 95% were seen once. Sequenced sample: T cells isolated from PBMCs. Every receptor here comes from a human donor in good health. The CDR3 runs from the conserved cysteine through the conserved F or W. D genes are given only for firm matches. Some rows have no size entry. The others give once, few or many, or a class for an expanded clone.

abundance,v_gene,j_gene,d_gene,CDR3aa,CDR3nt
NA,TRBV5-4,TRBJ2-7,TRBD1,CASSFPRTGGSYEQYF,TGTGCCAGCAGCTTCCCGCGGACAGGGGGCTCCTACGAGCAGTACTTC
NA,TRBV5-1,TRBJ2-1,TRBD2,CASSLPSGEEQFF,TGCGCCAGCAGCTTGCCCAGCGGGGAGGAGCAGTTCTTC
once,TRBV27,TRBJ1-2,NA,CASSSGGASYGYTF,TGTGCCAGCAGTTCGGGGGGCGCAAGCTATGGCTACACCTTC
NA,TRBV19,TRBJ1-1,TRBD1,CASNPRQGAIKTEAFF,TGTGCCAGTAATCCGCGACAGGGGGCGATAAAGACTGAAGCTTTCTTT
NA,TRBV27,TRBJ2-2,NA,CASRPVAAGELFF,TGTGCCAGCAGACCCGTAGCGGCCGGGGAGCTGTTTTTT
NA,TRBV9,TRBJ2-7,TRBD1,CASSVGQGVHEQYF,TGTGCCAGCAGCGTAGGACAGGGAGTCCACGAGCAGTACTTC
NA,TRBV5-4,TRBJ2-6,NA,CASSLRQGGSGANVLTF,TGTGCCAGCAGCTTAAGACAGGGAGGCTCTGGGGCCAACGTCCTGACTTTC
NA,TRBV9,TRBJ2-5,TRBD1,CASSQGQGRQETQYF,TGTGCCAGCTCCCAAGGACAGGGCCGGCAAGAGACCCAGTACTTC
NA,TRBV5-6,TRBJ2-5,NA,CASSLMAGEGGETQYF,TGTGCCAGCAGCTTGATGGCGGGAGAAGGGGGGGAGACCCAGTACTTC
NA,TRBV27,TRBJ1-2,NA,CASSFSRAAGGGYTF,TGTGCCAGCAGTTTTTCCCGGGCAGCCGGAGGTGGCTACACCTTC
NA,TRBV11-1,TRBJ2-1,TRBD1,CASSLAGTGDNEQFF,TGTGCCAGCAGCTTAGCCGGGACAGGGGACAATGAGCAGTTCTTC
NA,TRBV5-1,TRBJ2-1,TRBD2,CASSFPTSGSNEQFF,TGCGCCAGCAGCTTTCCGACTAGCGGGAGCAATGAGCAGTTCTTC
NA,TRBV9,TRBJ2-1,TRBD2,CASSKGLAGSYNEQFF,TGTGCCAGCAGCAAGGGACTAGCGGGTAGCTACAATGAGCAGTTCTTC
NA,TRBV28,TRBJ2-7,NA,CASSLGTFYEQYF,TGTGCCAGCAGTTTGGGGACTTTCTACGAGCAGTACTTC
NA,TRBV27,TRBJ2-7,TRBD2,CASSLRASGLVQYF,TGTGCCAGCAGTTTAAGGGCTAGCGGGCTCGTGCAGTACTTC
NA,TRBV29-1,TRBJ2-4,TRBD1,CSVIEGTGGSKNIQYF,TGCAGCGTTATTGAGGGGACAGGGGGCTCCAAAAACATTCAGTACTTC
NA,TRBV5-1,TRBJ1-2,NA,CASSLKDSANYGYTF,TGCGCCAGCAGCTTGAAGGACTCTGCAAACTATGGCTACACCTTC
once,TRBV5-1,TRBJ2-7,TRBD2,CASSLGAGAGFHEQYF,TGCGCCAGCAGCTTGGGAGCGGGAGCGGGCTTTCACGAGCAGTACTTC
NA,TRBV6-5,TRBJ1-2,TRBD1,CASSRQGRKFGYTF,TGTGCCAGCAGCCGACAGGGCCGGAAATTTGGCTACACCTTC
NA,TRBV7-9,TRBJ2-7,TRBD1,CASSLGALSGGYEQYF,TGTGCCAGCAGCTTAGGGGCTCTCTCAGGGGGCTACGAGCAGTACTTC
NA,TRBV4-1,TRBJ2-1,NA,CASSQEGLTNNEQFF,TGCGCCAGCAGCCAAGAGGGGCTAACTAACAATGAGCAGTTCTTC
NA,TRBV18,TRBJ2-5,TRBD1,CASSLSTGQETQYF,TGTGCCAGCTCTCTCTCGACAGGGCAAGAGACCCAGTACTTC
NA,TRBV4-1,TRBJ2-1,TRBD2,CASSQDFTSGVGVNEQFF,TGCGCCAGCAGCCAAGATTTTACTAGCGGAGTAGGGGTAAATGAGCAGTTCTTC
NA,TRBV5-6,TRBJ1-2,NA,CASSLGPRANYGYTF,TGTGCCAGCAGCTTGGGACCCCGGGCTAACTATGGCTACACCTTC
NA,TRBV13,TRBJ2-1,NA,CASSLMTGVYNEQFF,TGTGCCAGCAGCTTAATGACAGGAGTATACAATGAGCAGTTCTTC
NA,TRBV5-1,TRBJ1-1,NA,CASSLTGIPEAFF,TGCGCCAGCAGCTTGACAGGGATACCTGAAGCTTTCTTT
NA,TRBV5-6,TRBJ2-1,TRBD2,CASSSGGIGQFF,TGTGCCAGCAGCTCGGGAGGTATAGGGCAGTTCTTC
NA,TRBV6-6,TRBJ1-1,NA,CASSTGRRVETEAFF,TGTGCCAGCAGTACCGGACGCAGGGTTGAAACTGAAGCTTTCTTT